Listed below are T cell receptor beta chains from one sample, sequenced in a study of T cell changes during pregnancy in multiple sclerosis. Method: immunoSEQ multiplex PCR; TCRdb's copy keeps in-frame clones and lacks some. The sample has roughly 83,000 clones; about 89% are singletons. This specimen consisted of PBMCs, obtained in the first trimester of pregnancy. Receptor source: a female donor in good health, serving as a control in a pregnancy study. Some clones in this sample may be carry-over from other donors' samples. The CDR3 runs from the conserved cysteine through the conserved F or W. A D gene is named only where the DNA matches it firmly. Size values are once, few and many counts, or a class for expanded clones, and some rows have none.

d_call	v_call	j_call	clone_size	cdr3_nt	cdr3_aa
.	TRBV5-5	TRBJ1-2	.	TGTGCCAGCAGCTCGGGGGGGACTAACTATGGCTACACCTTC	CASSSGGTNYGYTF
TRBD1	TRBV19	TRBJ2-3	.	TGTGCCAGCAGTGGAGGGACAGGGGGCGGCACAGATACGCAGTATTTT	CASSGGTGGGTDTQYF
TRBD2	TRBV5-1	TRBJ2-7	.	TGCGCCAGCAGCTTAGAACTAGCGGGGAGAACGACCTACGAGCAGTACTTC	CASSLELAGRTTYEQYF
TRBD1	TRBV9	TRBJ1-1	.	TGTGCCAGCAGCGTAGGGGACAGGGGGCTTACTGAAGCTTTCTTT	CASSVGDRGLTEAFF
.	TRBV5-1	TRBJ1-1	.	TGCGCCAGCAGCTTGGGAGGAGGGACTGAAGCTTTCTTT	CASSLGGGTEAFF
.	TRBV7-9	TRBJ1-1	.	TGTGCCAGCAGCTTTTCCCCTCGAGGCGGCGGCACTGAAGCTTTCTTT	CASSFSPRGGGTEAFF
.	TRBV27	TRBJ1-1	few	TGTGCCAGCAGTCCAGGGCTGGTAAGTTCGGGCACTGAAGCTTTCTTT	CASSPGLVSSGTEAFF
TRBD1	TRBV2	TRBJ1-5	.	TGTGCCAGCAGTCTTGACAGGGGTGGACAGCCCCAGCATTTT	CASSLDRGGQPQHF
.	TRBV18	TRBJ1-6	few	TGTGCCAGCTCACCTGGTACAGCTTCACCCCTCCACTTT	CASSPGTASPLHF
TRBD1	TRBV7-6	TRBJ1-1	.	TGTGCCAGCAGCTCCGGGACAGGGATTAAAACTGAAGCTTTCTTT	CASSSGTGIKTEAFF
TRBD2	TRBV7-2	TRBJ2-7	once	TGTGCCAGCAGCTTCACGAGCGGGAGAGGAGAGCAGTACTTC	CASSFTSGRGEQYF
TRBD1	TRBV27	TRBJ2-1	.	TGTGCCAGCAGTTTTCCCGGACAGGGGATCGATGAGCAGTTCTTC	CASSFPGQGIDEQFF
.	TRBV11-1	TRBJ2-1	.	TGTGCCAGCAGCTCCGACTCCGTCTACAATGAGCAGTTCTTC	CASSSDSVYNEQFF
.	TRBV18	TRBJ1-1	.	TGTGCCAGCTCACCAGACATAGAGAACACTGAAGCTTTCTTT	CASSPDIENTEAFF
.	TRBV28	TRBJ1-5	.	TGTGCCAGCAGGGCTGACCAGGGTCAACTCAATCAGCCCCAGCATTTT	CASRADQGQLNQPQHF
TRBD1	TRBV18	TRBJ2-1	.	TGTGCCAGCTCATCGACCGGGACAGGGGGCAATGAGCAGTTCTTC	CASSSTGTGGNEQFF
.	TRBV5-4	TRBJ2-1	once	TGTGCCAGCAGCTTCCGGGGGGCCGATCACAATGAGCAGTTCTTC	CASSFRGADHNEQFF
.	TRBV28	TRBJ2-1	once	TGTGCCAGCAGTTTTCGTATGCTCCGAGCTGCGCGAGTGAACAATGAGCAGTTCTTC	CASSFRMLRAARVNNEQFF
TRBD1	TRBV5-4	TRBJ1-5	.	TGTGCCAGCAGCTTACAGGGGACCGGTTACGATCAGCCCCAGCATTTT	CASSLQGTGYDQPQHF
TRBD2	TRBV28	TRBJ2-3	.	TGTGCCAGCACCCGGGAGGCCTCTAGCACAGATACGCAGTATTTT	CASTREASSTDTQYF
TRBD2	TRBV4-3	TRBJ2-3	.	TGCGCCAGCAGCCAAGATCTTTTTCTAGCGGGAGGACTGATAACGCAGTATTTT	CASSQDLFLAGGLITQYF
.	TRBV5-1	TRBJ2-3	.	TGCGCCAGCAGCTTATCGGGGTACACAGATACGCAGTATTTT	CASSLSGYTDTQYF
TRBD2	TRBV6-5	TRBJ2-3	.	TGTGCCAGCAGCGGTCTAGCGGGAGTGGTAGATACGCAGTATTTT	CASSGLAGVVDTQYF